The 30 T cell receptor beta chains below all came from one sample that was sequenced in a study of blood T cell repertoires in COVID-19. Profiling relied on immunoSEQ multiplex PCR, and the TCRdb table lists in-frame clones only, not all of them. The sample holds about 210,000 clones, roughly nine tenths seen once. The specimen sequenced was peripheral blood. The receptors were sampled from a man between 35 and 55 years old with acute or convalescent COVID-19.

This chain uses TRBV27 with TRBJ2-3; a weak D match, TRBD2 (5 bases). Germline CDR1 MNHEY, CDR2 SMNVEV (reference sequence). This CDR3 has 15 amino acids. Trimming pared 0 bases from V and 5 bases from J, leaving 12 bases between. CDR3 bases: TGTGCCAGCAGTTTATCGCCCGGACTGGGAGATACGCAGTATTTT. It translates to CASSLSPGLGDTQYF.

The rearrangement joins TRBV7-6 to TRBJ2-7; perhaps TRBD2 as D (6 bases). Germline V gene sequence: CDR1 SGHVS, CDR2 FNYEAQ. The CDR3 contains 16 residues. Trimming pared 1 base from V and 2 bases from J, leaving 15 bases between. DNA of the CDR3: TGTGCCAGCAGCTTAGGGCCCCCGGGACTGCCCTACGAGCAGTACTTC. Translated: CASSLGPPGLPYEQYF.

For the CDR3, the DNA is TGTGCCAGCAGCCCGAGAGAGGGGAGGGAGAGCTATGGCTACACCTTC. Translating it yields CASSPREGRESYGYTF. V gene TRBV7-9 combines with J gene TRBJ1-2; the D gene is possibly TRBD1 (5 bases). Deletions cut 5 bases from V and 4 bases from J, with 20 bases between. The CDR3 is 16 residues long. Germline-derived CDR1 and CDR2 are SEHNR and FQNEAQ (reference sequence).

The J gene is TRBJ1-5, the V gene TRBV5-1, with D possibly matching TRBD1 (6 bases). Germline V gene lookup returns CDR1 SGHRS and CDR2 YFSETQ. The CDR3 consists of 14 residues. V lost 2 bases and J lost 5, with 11 bases in between. In DNA, the CDR3 is TGCGCCAGCAGCTTCACAGGGAATGATCAGCCCCAGCATTTT. This gives the protein CASSFTGNDQPQHF.

Comment on this clone: The same CDR3 also results from other DNA sequences found in this sample. This rearrangement joins TRBV19 to TRBJ2-3; 13 nucleotides match TRBD2. V trimming: 6 bases; J trimming: 4 bases; junction bases outside the gene matches: 7. Germline V gene sequence: CDR1 LNHDA, CDR2 SQIVND (reference sequence). CDR3 length: 16 residues. The CDR3 here is CASRLAGGGNADTQYF. CDR3 nucleotide sequence: TGTGCCAGTAGACTAGCGGGGGGGGGTAACGCAGATACGCAGTATTTT.

The chain joins TRBV5-1 to TRBJ2-2, with unresolved D. The CDR3 is made up of 13 amino acids. Germline V gene data show CDR1 as SGHRS and CDR2 as YFSETQ. Trimming cost V 6 bases and J 1 base, with 7 bases left between them. The CDR3 DNA follows: TGCGCCAGCAATCCGTGGAACACCGGGGAGCTGTTTTTT. Its protein is CASNPWNTGELFF.

This clone has only a few counts. The V gene is TRBV9, the J gene TRBJ1-6, with TRBD1 matching over 7 bases. Germline trimming cut 8 bases from V and 6 bases from J; bases unmatched to any gene: 14. CDR1 is SGDLS and CDR2 is YYNGEE in the germline V gene. The CDR3 length is 16 residues. CDR3 DNA: TGTGCCAGTGGTCAACAGGGGTCCCCGATTAATTCACCCCTCCACTTT. Its translation is CASGQQGSPINSPLHF.

V usage is TRBV25-1 and J usage is TRBJ2-7, with D perhaps matching TRBD1 (7 bases). The V end was cut by 9 bases, the J end by 1 base, with 19 bases between. The CDR3 has 15 residues. The germline gives CDR1 MGHDK, CDR2 SYGVNS. The CDR3 nucleotides read TGTGCCAGTTCGGCAGGGGGGACCCTATCCTACGAGCAGTACTTC. Its protein product is CASSAGGTLSYEQYF.

The chain couples TRBV10-3 to TRBJ1-2; maybe TRBD1 (5 bases). The V gene lost 2 bases and the J gene lost 5 bases, with 9 bases spanning the gap. CDR3 length: 13 residues. Germline V gene lookup returns CDR1 ENHRY and CDR2 SYGVKD. CDR3 protein: CAISERGEYGYTF. DNA of the CDR3: TGTGCCATCAGTGAGCGGGGGGAATATGGCTACACCTTC.

This chain connects TRBV5-3 to TRBJ2-5, with 8 nucleotides matching TRBD2. TRBV5-3 is placed among ORFs of uncertain function. The CDR3 contains 17 residues. V trimming: 0 bases; J trimming: 3 bases; junction bases outside the gene matches: 10. CDR3 loop: CARSLASFSSGEETQYF. CDR3 nucleotides: TGTGCCAGAAGCTTGGCCTCTTTTAGTAGCGGGGAAGAGACCCAGTACTTC.

A few counts support this clone. J is TRBJ1-5 and V is TRBV9; weak D call: TRBD1 (6 bases). V lost 2 bases, J lost 6 bases, and 18 bases lay in between. The CDR3 length is 16 residues. Germline CDR1 SGDLS, CDR2 YYNGEE. The CDR3 nucleotides are TGTGCCAGCAGCGTCGGAGGGGGGGATTTAGGTCAGCCCCAGCATTTT. This sequence encodes CASSVGGGDLGQPQHF.

The gene calls are TRBV24-1 and TRBJ2-3, with a possible D match to TRBD1 (6 bases). CDR1 and CDR2 (germline): KGHDR, SFDVKD. The V gene lost 1 base and the J gene lost 3 bases, with 10 bases spanning the gap. The CDR3 length is 15 residues. The CDR3 DNA is TGTGCCACCAGTGATTTAACAGGGAAGACAGATACGCAGTATTTT. As protein: CATSDLTGKTDTQYF.

The chain joins TRBV28 to TRBJ1-6; the D gene is possibly TRBD1 (5 bases). This CDR3 spans 15 amino acids. The V and J ends lost 6 bases and 7 bases respectively, with 16 bases between them. CDR1 is MDHEN, CDR2 SYDVKM, per germline. The CDR3 reads CASSITRVTNSPLHF. CDR3 sequence (DNA): TGTGCCAGCAGCATCACCAGGGTAACAAATTCACCCCTCCACTTT.

This clone has only a few counts. The V call is TRBV13, the J call TRBJ2-7; D possibly corresponds to TRBD1 (6 bases). Germline loops: CDR1 PRHDT, CDR2 FYEKMQ (reference sequence). Deletions cut 3 bases from V and 1 base from J, with 13 bases between. This CDR3 spans 15 amino acids. The CDR3 sequence: CASSFRDNPSYEQYF. The CDR3 DNA reads as TGTGCCAGCAGCTTCCGGGACAACCCGTCCTACGAGCAGTACTTC.

The V and J genes are TRBV2 and TRBJ2-5, with 7 nucleotides matching TRBD2. The CDR3 sequence is 15 residues long. Germline loops: CDR1 SNHLY, CDR2 FYNNEI. The J segment lost 0 bases and the V segment lost 6 bases, leaving 7 bases of the junction unmatched. CDR3 nucleotide sequence: TGTGCCAGCAGGGCTAGCGGAGGGTACCAAGAGACCCAGTACTTC. Translation gives CASRASGGYQETQYF.

In DNA, the CDR3 is TGTGCCAGCAGCCTAAGATTGAACACTGAAGCTTTCTTT. Encoded protein: CASSLRLNTEAFF. This rearrangement joins TRBV5-8 to TRBJ1-1; D remains unclear. Germline V gene sequence: CDR1 SGHTS, CDR2 YDEGEE. V was pared by 4 bases and J by 0 bases, with 7 bases between. This CDR3 spans 13 amino acids.

J is TRBJ1-5 and V is TRBV9, with D unresolved. Looked up from germline, CDR1 is SGDLS and CDR2 is YYNGEE. This CDR3 is 16 amino acids long. Trimming left V 4 bases short and J 5 bases short, with 19 bases between. The CDR3 loop reads CASSPGGSGGDQPQHF. CDR3 DNA: TGTGCCAGCAGCCCAGGAGGGAGTGGTGGGGATCAGCCCCAGCATTTT.

This clone was recorded only once. The gene calls are TRBV10-3 and TRBJ1-3, with 7 positions matching TRBD1. With V trimmed by 6 bases and J by 0 bases, 5 bases remained unmatched. Germline V CDR1 and CDR2: ENHRY, SYGVKD. There are 15 residues in the CDR3. The CDR3: CAIRDRAISGNTIYF. The CDR3 DNA reads TGTGCCATCAGAGACAGGGCTATCTCTGGAAACACCATATATTTT.

The chain has TRBV5-1 and TRBJ1-1; TRBD1 matches at 11 bases. Germline CDR1 is SGHRS and CDR2 is YFSETQ. Losses at the gene ends were 4 bases for V and 0 bases for J; bases not matched to a gene: 5. This CDR3 comprises 16 residues. CDR3 protein: CASSPGQGAMNTEAFF. CDR3 sequence (DNA): TGCGCCAGCAGCCCTGGACAGGGGGCCATGAACACTGAAGCTTTCTTT.

V and J are TRBV2 and TRBJ1-5; a weak D match, TRBD1 (6 bases). Germline loops: CDR1 SNHLY, CDR2 FYNNEI. The CDR3 runs to 14 residues. The V end was cut by 5 bases, the J end by 5 bases, with 13 bases between. CDR3 DNA sequence: TGTGCCAGCAGTCAAGAAGGGACACATCAGCCCCAGCATTTT. As protein: CASSQEGTHQPQHF.

The J gene is TRBJ1-2, the V gene TRBV25-1, with TRBD1 matching 8 bases. The CDR3 contains 14 residues. In germline, CDR1 is MGHDK, CDR2 SYGVNS. V shed 3 bases and J 4 bases; nucleotides not matched to a gene: 4. CDR3: CASSDHRGIYGYTF. The CDR3 nucleotides are TGTGCCAGCAGTGACCACAGGGGGATCTATGGCTACACCTTC.

This sequence joins TRBV6-6 and TRBJ1-1, with a tentative D call TRBD1 (5 bases). V was shortened by 2 bases and J by 0 bases, with 7 bases between the two germline ends. The germline V gene encodes CDR1 MNHNY and CDR2 SVGAGI (reference sequence). This CDR3 contains 14 residues. DNA of the CDR3: TGTGCCAGCAGTTACAACAGGATGAACACTGAAGCTTTCTTT. Protein product: CASSYNRMNTEAFF.

The V gene is TRBV10-3, the J gene TRBJ2-3; 9 bases agree with TRBD1. The CDR3 consists of 17 residues. V dropped 3 bases and J dropped 7; count of bases not matched to a gene: 14. Germline V gene sequence: CDR1 ENHRY, CDR2 SYGVKD. The CDR3 region has the DNA TGTGCCATCAGTGAACTCCCCGCGACAGGGGGTTTGTATACGCAGTATTTT. It is translated as CAISELPATGGLYTQYF.

The V and J genes are TRBV19 and TRBJ1-5; no firm D call. The germline V and J ends were trimmed by 5 bases and 3 bases, with 8 bases remaining between them. CDR1 and CDR2 (germline): LNHDA, SQIVND (reference sequence). The length of the CDR3 is 13 residues. CDR3 region: CASSWADNQPQHF. CDR3 coding DNA: TGTGCCAGTAGTTGGGCAGACAATCAGCCCCAGCATTTT.

The chain recombines TRBV6-1 with TRBJ2-7; the D gene is possibly TRBD2 (6 bases). Trimming removed 2 bases from V and 0 bases from J, with 11 bases in between. This CDR3 contains 15 residues. Germline V gives CDR1 MNHNS, CDR2 SASEGT. DNA of the CDR3: TGTGCCAGCAGTGAATGGAGTAGCGGCTCCTACGAGCAGTACTTC. Translated: CASSEWSSGSYEQYF.

The rearrangement uses TRBV27 and TRBJ1-2; D is ambiguous. The germline V and J ends were trimmed by 8 bases and 5 bases, with 18 bases remaining between them. Germline assignment: CDR1 MNHEY and CDR2 SMNVEV (reference sequence). This CDR3 has 14 residues. The CDR3 loop reads CASASLTIGYGYTF. The DNA of the CDR3 is TGTGCCAGCGCCAGTCTAACTATTGGTTATGGCTACACCTTC.

The chain employs TRBV5-1 and TRBJ2-2, with D perhaps TRBD2 (6 bases). V was pared by 6 bases and J by 0 bases, with 12 bases between. This CDR3 spans 15 amino acids. CDR1 is SGHRS, CDR2 YFSETQ, per germline. As DNA, the CDR3 is TGCGCCAGCAACGTCGGGACTTCGAACACCGGGGAGCTGTTTTTT. Protein product: CASNVGTSNTGELFF. The entire variable domain, with the rest obtained from reference TRBV5-1 and TRBJ2-2, is as follows: KAGVTQTPRYLIKTRGQQVTLSCSPISGHRSVSWYQQTPGQGLQFLFEYFSETQRNKGNFPGRFSGRQFSNSRSEMNVSTLELGDSALYLCASNVGTSNTGELFFGEGSRLTVL.

This chain uses TRBV7-8 with TRBJ1-2; D is unclear. Germline CDR1 and CDR2: SGHVS and FQNEAQ. The length of the CDR3 is 13 residues. The V end lost 5 bases, the J end lost 8 bases, and 15 bases lay between the germline ends. CDR3 DNA sequence: TGTGCCAGCAGCCAGAGTGAGGCGTTCGGCTACACCTTC. Its protein is CASSQSEAFGYTF.

The chain couples TRBV4-1 to TRBJ1-5, with D maybe TRBD1 (5 bases). This CDR3 comprises 15 residues. CDR1 and CDR2 (germline): MGHRA, YSYEKL. V was clipped by 0 bases and J by 5 bases, with 11 bases between them. The CDR3 loop reads CASSQDGGGDQPQHF. Written as DNA, the CDR3 is TGCGCCAGCAGCCAAGACGGGGGGGGAGATCAGCCCCAGCATTTT.

The chain uses TRBV18 and TRBJ1-3; 8 nucleotides align to TRBD1. From germline, CDR1 is KGHSH and CDR2 LQKENI. CDR3 length: 15 residues. Trimming at V came to 5 bases and at J to 2 bases, leaving 5 bases not matched to a gene. For the CDR3, the DNA is TGTGCCAGCTCAACTCAGGGGGCAGCTGGAAACACCATATATTTT. It encodes CASSTQGAAGNTIYF.